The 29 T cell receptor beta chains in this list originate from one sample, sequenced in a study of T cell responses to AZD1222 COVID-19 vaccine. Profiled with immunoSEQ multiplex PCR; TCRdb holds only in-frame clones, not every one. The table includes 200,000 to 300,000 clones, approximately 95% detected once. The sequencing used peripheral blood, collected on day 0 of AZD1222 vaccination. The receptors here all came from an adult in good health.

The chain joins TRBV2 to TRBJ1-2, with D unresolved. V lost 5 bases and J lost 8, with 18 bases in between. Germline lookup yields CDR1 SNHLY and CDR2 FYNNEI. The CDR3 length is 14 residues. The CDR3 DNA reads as TGTGCCAGCAGTCAAACTCCCCCGAGCGAGGGCTACACCTTC. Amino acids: CASSQTPPSEGYTF.

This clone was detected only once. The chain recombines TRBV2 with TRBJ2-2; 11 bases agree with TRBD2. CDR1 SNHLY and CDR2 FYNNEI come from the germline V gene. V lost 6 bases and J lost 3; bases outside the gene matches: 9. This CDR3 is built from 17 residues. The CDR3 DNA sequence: TGTGCCAGCAGGGGAGGCCTTAGCGGGAGGGACACCGGGGAGCTGTTTTTT. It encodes CASRGGLSGRDTGELFF. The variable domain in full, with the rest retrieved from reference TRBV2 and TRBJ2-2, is EPEVTQTPSHQVTQMGQEVILRCVPISNHLYFYWYRQILGQKVEFLVSFYNNEISEKSEIFDDQFSVERPDGSNFTLKIRSTKLEDSAMYFCASRGGLSGRDTGELFFGEGSRLTVL.

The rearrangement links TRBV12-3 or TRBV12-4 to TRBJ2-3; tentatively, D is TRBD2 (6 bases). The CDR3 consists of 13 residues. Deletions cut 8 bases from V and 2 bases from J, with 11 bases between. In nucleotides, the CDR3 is TGTGCCAGCCAGCGGGTTCCCACAGATACGCAGTATTTT. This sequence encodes CASQRVPTDTQYF.

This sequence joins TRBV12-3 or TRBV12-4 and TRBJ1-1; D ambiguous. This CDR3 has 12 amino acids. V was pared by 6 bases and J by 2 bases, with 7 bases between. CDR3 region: CASRGLNTEAFF. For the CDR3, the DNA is TGTGCCAGCAGAGGGCTTAACACTGAAGCTTTCTTT.

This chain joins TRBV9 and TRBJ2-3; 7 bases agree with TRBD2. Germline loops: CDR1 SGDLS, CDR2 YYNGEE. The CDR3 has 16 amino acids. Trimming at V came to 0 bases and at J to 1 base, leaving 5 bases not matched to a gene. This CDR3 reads CASSVDGRIGTDTQYF. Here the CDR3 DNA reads TGTGCCAGCAGCGTAGACGGGAGGATAGGCACAGATACGCAGTATTTT. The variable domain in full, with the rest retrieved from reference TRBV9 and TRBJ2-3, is DSGVTQTPKHLITATGQRVTLRCSPRSGDLSVYWYQQSLDQGLQFLIQYYNGEERAKGNILERFSAQQFPDLHSELNLSSLELGDSALYFCASSVDGRIGTDTQYFGPGTRLTVL.

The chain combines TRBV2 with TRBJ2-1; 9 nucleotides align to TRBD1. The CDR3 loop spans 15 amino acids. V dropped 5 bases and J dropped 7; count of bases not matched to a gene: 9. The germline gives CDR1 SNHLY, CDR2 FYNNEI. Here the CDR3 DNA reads TGTGCCAGCAGTACCGGACAGGGGAGGAATAATGAGCAGTTCTTC. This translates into CASSTGQGRNNEQFF.

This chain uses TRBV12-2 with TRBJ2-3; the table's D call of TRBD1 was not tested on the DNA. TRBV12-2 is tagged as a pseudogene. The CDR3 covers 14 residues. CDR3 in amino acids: CASRQETGRDTQYF. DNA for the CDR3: TGTGCAAGTCGCCAAGAGACAGGGCGCGATACGCAGTATTTT.

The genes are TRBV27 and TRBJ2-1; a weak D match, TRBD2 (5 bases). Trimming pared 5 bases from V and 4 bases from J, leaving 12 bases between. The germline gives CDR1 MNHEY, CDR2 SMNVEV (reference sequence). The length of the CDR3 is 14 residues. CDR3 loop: CASSKAGLYNEQFF. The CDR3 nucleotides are TGTGCCAGCAGTAAAGCAGGACTGTACAATGAGCAGTTCTTC.

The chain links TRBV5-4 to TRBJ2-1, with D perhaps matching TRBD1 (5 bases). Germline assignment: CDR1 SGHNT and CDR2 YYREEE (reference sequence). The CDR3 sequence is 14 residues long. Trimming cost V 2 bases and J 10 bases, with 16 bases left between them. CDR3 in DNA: TGTGCCAGCAGCTTAGGCGCTAGGGGTGACGAGCAGTTCTTC. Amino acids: CASSLGARGDEQFF.

The CDR3 nucleotides read TGTGCCAGCAGCCAACAGGTGATGCCAGATACGCAGTATTTT. The encoded protein is CASSQQVMPDTQYF. The V gene is TRBV7-3, the J gene TRBJ2-3; a possible D gene is TRBD1 (5 bases). V was pared by 5 bases and J by 4 bases, with 13 bases between. Per germline, CDR1 SGHTA and CDR2 FQGTGA. This CDR3 is built from 14 residues.

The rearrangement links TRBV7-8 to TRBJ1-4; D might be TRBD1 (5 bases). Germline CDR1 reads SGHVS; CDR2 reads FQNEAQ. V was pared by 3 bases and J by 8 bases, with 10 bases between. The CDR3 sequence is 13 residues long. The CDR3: CASSLAGAEKLFF. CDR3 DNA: TGTGCCAGCAGCTTGGCCGGGGCGGAAAAACTGTTTTTT. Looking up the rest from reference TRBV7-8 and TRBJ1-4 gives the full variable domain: GAGVSQSPRYKVAKRGQDVALRCDPISGHVSLFWYQQALGQGPEFLTYFQNEAQLDKSGLPSDRFFAERPEGSVSTLKIQRTQQEDSAVYLCASSLAGAEKLFFGSGTQLSVL.

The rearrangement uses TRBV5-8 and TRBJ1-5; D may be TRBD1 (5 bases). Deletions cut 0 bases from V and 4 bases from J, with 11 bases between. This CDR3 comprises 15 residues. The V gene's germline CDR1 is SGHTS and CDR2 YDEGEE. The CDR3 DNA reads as TGTGCCAGCAGCTTGGGGACAAGGGTTAATCAGCCCCAGCATTTT. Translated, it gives CASSLGTRVNQPQHF.

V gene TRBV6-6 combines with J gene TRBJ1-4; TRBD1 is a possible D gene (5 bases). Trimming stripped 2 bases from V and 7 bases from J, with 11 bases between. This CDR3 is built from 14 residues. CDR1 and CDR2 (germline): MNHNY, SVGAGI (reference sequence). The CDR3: CASSYAGGGEKLFF. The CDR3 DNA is TGTGCCAGCAGTTACGCGGGGGGGGGTGAAAAACTGTTTTTT.

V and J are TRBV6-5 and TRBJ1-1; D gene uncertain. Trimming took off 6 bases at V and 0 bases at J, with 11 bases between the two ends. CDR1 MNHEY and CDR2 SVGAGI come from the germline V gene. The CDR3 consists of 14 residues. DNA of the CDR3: TGTGCCAGCAGGGATAGAGGGATGAACACTGAAGCTTTCTTT. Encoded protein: CASRDRGMNTEAFF.

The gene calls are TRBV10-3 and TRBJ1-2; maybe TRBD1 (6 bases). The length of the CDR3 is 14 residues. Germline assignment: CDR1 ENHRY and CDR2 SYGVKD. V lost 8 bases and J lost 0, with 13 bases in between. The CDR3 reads CAIAAGQTNYGYTF. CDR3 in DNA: TGTGCCATCGCCGCTGGACAGACTAACTATGGCTACACCTTC.

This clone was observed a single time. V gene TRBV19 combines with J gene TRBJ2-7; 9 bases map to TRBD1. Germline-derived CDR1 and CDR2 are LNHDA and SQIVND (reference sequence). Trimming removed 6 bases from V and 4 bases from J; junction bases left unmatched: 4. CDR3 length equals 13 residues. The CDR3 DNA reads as TGTGCCAGTAGGGGACAGGGCGGGTACGAGCAGTACTTC. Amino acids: CASRGQGGYEQYF.

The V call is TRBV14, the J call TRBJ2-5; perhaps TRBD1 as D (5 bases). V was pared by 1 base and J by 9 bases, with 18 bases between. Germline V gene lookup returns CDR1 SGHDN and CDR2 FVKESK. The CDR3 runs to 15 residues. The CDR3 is CASSQAVGLPMAQYF. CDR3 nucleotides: TGTGCCAGCAGCCAAGCAGTGGGGCTACCCATGGCCCAGTACTTC. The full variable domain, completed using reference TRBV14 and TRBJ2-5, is EAGVTQFPSHSVIEKGQTVTLRCDPISGHDNLYWYRRVMGKEIKFLLHFVKESKQDESGMPNNRFLAERTGGTYSTLKVQPAELEDSGVYFCASSQAVGLPMAQYFGPGTRLLVL.

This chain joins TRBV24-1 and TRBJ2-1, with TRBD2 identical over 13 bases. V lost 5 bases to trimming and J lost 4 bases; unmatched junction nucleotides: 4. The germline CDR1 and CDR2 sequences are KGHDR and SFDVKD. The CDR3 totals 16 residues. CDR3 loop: CATSARGLAGYNEQFF. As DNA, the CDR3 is TGTGCCACCAGTGCTAGGGGACTAGCGGGGTACAATGAGCAGTTCTTC.

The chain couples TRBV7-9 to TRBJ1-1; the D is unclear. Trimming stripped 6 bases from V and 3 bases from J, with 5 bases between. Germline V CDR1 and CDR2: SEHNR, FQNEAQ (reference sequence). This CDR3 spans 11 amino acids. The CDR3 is CASRLDTEAFF. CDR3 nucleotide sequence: TGTGCCAGCAGACTAGACACTGAAGCTTTCTTT.

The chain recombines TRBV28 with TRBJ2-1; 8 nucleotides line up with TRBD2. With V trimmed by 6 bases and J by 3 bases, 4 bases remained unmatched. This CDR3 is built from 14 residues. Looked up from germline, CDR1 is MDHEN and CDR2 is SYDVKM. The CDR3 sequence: CASRLAAVYNEQFF. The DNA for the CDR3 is TGTGCCAGCAGACTAGCGGCCGTCTACAATGAGCAGTTCTTC.

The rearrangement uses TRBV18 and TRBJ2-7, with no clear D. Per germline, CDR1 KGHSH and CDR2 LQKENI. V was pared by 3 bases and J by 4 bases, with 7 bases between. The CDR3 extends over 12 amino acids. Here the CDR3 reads CASSPGPYEQYF. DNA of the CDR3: TGTGCCAGCTCACCCGGGCCGTACGAGCAGTACTTC.

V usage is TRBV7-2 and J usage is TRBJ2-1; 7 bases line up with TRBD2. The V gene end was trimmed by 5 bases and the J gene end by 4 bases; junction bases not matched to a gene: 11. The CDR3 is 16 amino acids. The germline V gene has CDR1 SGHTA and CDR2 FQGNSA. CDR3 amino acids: CASSTWSGTLYNEQFF. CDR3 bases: TGTGCCAGCAGCACATGGAGCGGGACGTTATACAATGAGCAGTTCTTC. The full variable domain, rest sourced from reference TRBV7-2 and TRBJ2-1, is GAGVSQSPSNKVTEKGKDVELRCDPISGHTALYWYRQSLGQGLEFLIYFQGNSAPDKSGLPSDRFSAERTGGSVSTLTIQRTQQEDSAVYLCASSTWSGTLYNEQFFGPGTRLTVL.

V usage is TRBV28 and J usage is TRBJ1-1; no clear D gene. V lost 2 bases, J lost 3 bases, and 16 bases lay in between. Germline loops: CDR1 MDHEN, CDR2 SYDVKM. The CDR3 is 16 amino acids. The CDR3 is CASSLIFSGIDTEAFF. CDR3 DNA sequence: TGTGCCAGCAGTTTAATATTCTCAGGAATCGACACTGAAGCTTTCTTT.

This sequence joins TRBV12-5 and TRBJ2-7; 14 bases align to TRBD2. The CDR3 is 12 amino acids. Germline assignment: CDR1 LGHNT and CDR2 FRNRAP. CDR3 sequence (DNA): TGTACGACTAGCGGGAGGGCCTACGAGCAGTACTTC. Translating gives CTTSGRAYEQYF.

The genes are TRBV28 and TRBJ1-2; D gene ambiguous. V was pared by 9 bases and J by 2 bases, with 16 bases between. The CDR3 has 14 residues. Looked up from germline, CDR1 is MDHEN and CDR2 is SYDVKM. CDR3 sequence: CASSHSPLNYGYTF. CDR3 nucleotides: TGTGCCAGTTCACACTCACCTTTAAACTATGGCTACACCTTC.

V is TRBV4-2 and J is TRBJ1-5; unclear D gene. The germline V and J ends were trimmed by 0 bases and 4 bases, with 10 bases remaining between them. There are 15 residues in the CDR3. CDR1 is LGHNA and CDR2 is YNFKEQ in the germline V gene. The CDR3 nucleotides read TGTGCCAGCAGCCAAGATAGACTGCAAAATCAGCCCCAGCATTTT. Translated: CASSQDRLQNQPQHF.

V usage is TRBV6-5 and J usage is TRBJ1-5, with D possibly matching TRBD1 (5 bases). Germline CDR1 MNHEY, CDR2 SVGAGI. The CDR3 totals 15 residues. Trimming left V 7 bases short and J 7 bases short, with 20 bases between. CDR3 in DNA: TGTGCCAGCAATGTCTTGGGGGACGGGGGGCAGCCCCAGCATTTT. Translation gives CASNVLGDGGQPQHF.

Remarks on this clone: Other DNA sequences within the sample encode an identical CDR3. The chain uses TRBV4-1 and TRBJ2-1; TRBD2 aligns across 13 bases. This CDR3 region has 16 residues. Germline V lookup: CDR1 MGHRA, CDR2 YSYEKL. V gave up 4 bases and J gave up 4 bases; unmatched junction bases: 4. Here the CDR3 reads CASSRGLAGPYNEQFF. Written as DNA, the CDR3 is TGCGCCAGCAGCCGGGGACTAGCGGGGCCTTACAATGAGCAGTTCTTC.

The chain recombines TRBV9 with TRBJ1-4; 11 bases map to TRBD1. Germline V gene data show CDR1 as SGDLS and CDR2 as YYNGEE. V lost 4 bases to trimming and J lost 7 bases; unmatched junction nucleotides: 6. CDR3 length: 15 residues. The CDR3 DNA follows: TGTGCCAGCAGCCTCTCCGGGACAGGGGGTGAAAAACTGTTTTTT. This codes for CASSLSGTGGEKLFF.